The clone carrying this T cell receptor (beta chain) was detected many times. Its cognate antigen is unknown. Each CDR3 protein is one row after TCRdb ran MiXCR on the reads. The sample consists of 200,000 to 300,000 distinct CDR3 sequences, approximately 13% of them appearing once. These data are taken from a study of T cell repertoires in cytomegalovirus infection. Study background: It was the public TCR beta signatures that indicated both CMV infection and matching HLA type. Study-level results: What dominated the ex vivo response were HLA-C-restricted CMV-specific TCR beta clonotypes.

CDR3 length: 14 residues. V dropped 1 base and J dropped 7; count of bases not matched to a gene: 4. CDR1 and CDR2 (germline): SGHTA, FQGNSA. The chain is built from TRBV7-2 and TRBJ2-1, with 7 bases that match TRBD1. This TCR came from a human donor in good health (CMV status not recorded). Some clones in this sample may be carry-over from other donors' samples. The sample taken for sequencing was PBMCs. The CDR3 spells CASSLGDSRNEQFF. The CDR3 bases are TGTGCCAGCAGCTTAGGGGACAGCAGAAATGAGCAGTTCTTC.